This T cell receptor beta chain was profiled in a study of T cells in Graves' hyperthyroidism and ophthalmopathy. General study points: In the analysis, a 13 V-J model separated ophthalmopathy from stable hyperthyroidism. It was a median approximately 6.9 months before onset that the model predicted ophthalmopathy. Blood also carried most thyroid clonotypes expanded above 0.001.

There are many counts of this clonotype. Its target is not known. The TCR beta CDR3 regions underwent amplification using RNA transcripts as the source. TCR CDR3 underwent first-round RT-PCR with the HTBI primer set. TCRdb fed the multiplex PCR reads into MiXCR, producing one record per CDR3 protein. The sample lists 250,000 or so distinct CDR3 sequences, approximately 14% occurring once. Investigators excluded patients with uncontrolled infection, other autoimmune disease, pregnancy or lactation. The source of this sequence is a woman aged 40-49 years with Graves' hyperthyroidism that later progressed to Graves' ophthalmopathy. The sequenced material came from blood.

In DNA, the CDR3 is TGTGCCACCAGTGATCCTAATCAGCCCCAGCATTTT. Encoded protein: CATSDPNQPQHF. The J gene is TRBJ1-5, the V gene TRBV24-1; D gene ambiguous. Trimming shortened V by 3 bases and J by 4 bases, and 3 bases separated the two germline ends. Germline assignment: CDR1 KGHDR and CDR2 SFDVKD. CDR3 length equals 12 residues.